The next 24 T cell receptor beta chains were all read from a single sample in a study of glioma-infiltrating T cells. Using RNA template, CDR3s of TCR alpha and beta were amplified with iRepertoire arm-PCR. TCRdb re-derived calls from the multiplex PCR reads in MiXCR, one entry per CDR3 protein. The table records some 190,000 distinct CDR3 sequences, over 25% of them present only once. Material: glioma tissue, nonneoplastic brain tissue, or PBMCs (not recorded which). The receptors derive from a human donor with low-grade glioma or glioblastoma, undergoing nonglioma brain surgery, or in good health (not recorded which).

Ten or more counts support this clonotype. The chain is built from TRBV6-2 or TRBV6-3 and TRBJ2-3; tentative D call: TRBD2 (6 bases). Trimming took 7 bases from V and 4 from J, leaving 9 bases between them. CDR3 size: 12 residues. The germline V gene encodes CDR1 MNHEY and CDR2 SVGEGT. Here the CDR3 DNA reads TGTGCCAGCACCTGGAGGGCAGATACGCAGTATTTT. This gives the protein CASTWRADTQYF.

The V call is TRBV5-4, the J call TRBJ2-2; D not resolved. Germline V gene data show CDR1 as SGHNT and CDR2 as YYREEE (reference sequence). The CDR3 length is 15 residues. The V and J ends lost 6 bases and 9 bases respectively, with 21 bases between them. CDR3 in amino acids: CASNHEDPFIRELFF. CDR3 in DNA: TGTGCCAGCAACCACGAGGACCCCTTCATCAGGGAGCTGTTTTTT. Variable domain in full (rest from reference TRBV5-4 and TRBJ2-2): ETGVTQSPTHLIKTRGQQVTLRCSSQSGHNTVSWYQQALGQGPQFIFQYYREEENGRGNFPPRFSGLQFPNYSSELNVNALELDDSALYLCASNHEDPFIRELFFGEGSRLTVL.

This clonotype turned up a few times. The chain has TRBV4-3 and TRBJ2-7; TRBD1 might be the D (6 bases). Germline CDR1 and CDR2: LGHNA and YSLEER. The CDR3 spans 17 residues. Trimming cost V 1 base and J 6 bases, with 22 bases left between them. This chain's CDR3 is CASSQVRGRGVLGEQYF. The DNA for the CDR3 is TGCGCCAGCAGCCAAGTCAGGGGCAGGGGAGTCCTGGGCGAGCAGTACTTC.

This chain links TRBV12-5 with TRBJ1-5; D is uncertain. Germline lookup yields CDR1 LGHNT and CDR2 FRNRAP. This CDR3 has 16 residues. Trimming left V 1 base short and J 1 base short, with 11 bases between. CDR3 protein: CASGLGYGPSNQPQHF. The CDR3 DNA reads as TGTGCTAGTGGTTTGGGGTACGGCCCAAGCAATCAGCCCCAGCATTTT.

This sequence joins TRBV9 and TRBJ2-3; no definite D call. This CDR3 is 15 amino acids long. Germline CDR1 reads SGDLS; CDR2 reads YYNGEE. Trimming removed 1 base from V and 2 bases from J, with 11 bases in between. CDR3 coding DNA: TGTGCCAGCAGCGTACTTACCCGGGCCACAGATACGCAGTATTTT. Protein sequence: CASSVLTRATDTQYF.

The chain uses TRBV19 and TRBJ2-7; D ambiguous. This CDR3 has 13 amino acids. V was pared by 5 bases and J by 4 bases, with 12 bases between. Germline CDR1 reads LNHDA; CDR2 reads SQIVND (reference sequence). The DNA of the CDR3 is TGTGCCAGTAGTTTTGGTCTGCTATACGAGCAGTACTTC. This translates into CASSFGLLYEQYF.

This clonotype was observed at least ten times. The chain is built from TRBV20-1 and TRBJ2-7; 9 positions agree with TRBD2. Germline CDR1 reads DFQATT; CDR2 reads SNEGSKA (reference sequence). Trimming at V came to 2 bases and at J to 5 bases, leaving 13 bases not matched to a gene. CDR3 size: 16 residues. DNA for the CDR3: TGCAGTGCTAGAAGGGGGTTAGCGGGAGAGGGAAACGAGCAGTACTTC. It specifies CSARRGLAGEGNEQYF.

The chain is built from TRBV19 and TRBJ1-3; 7 nucleotides agree with TRBD1. This CDR3 is 15 amino acids long. From germline, CDR1 is LNHDA and CDR2 SQIVND (reference sequence). V was clipped by 5 bases and J by 0 bases; unmatched bases: 4. The CDR3 is CASSGQARSGNTIYF. The CDR3 nucleotides read TGTGCCAGTAGTGGACAGGCTCGCTCTGGAAACACCATATATTTT.

V usage is TRBV12-3 or TRBV12-4 and J usage is TRBJ2-1; tentatively, D is TRBD1 (5 bases). V was shortened by 6 bases and J by 2 bases, with 14 bases between the two germline ends. CDR3 size: 15 residues. The DNA of the CDR3 is TGTGCCAGCAGCTCAGGGATTTTCACCTACAATGAGCAGTTCTTC. This encodes CASSSGIFTYNEQFF.

This clonotype came up once. This may come from a read error, since a much larger clone is one base off. The chain couples TRBV5-1 to TRBJ1-1; 8 positions match TRBD1. Germline CDR1 SGHRS, CDR2 YFSETQ. The CDR3 totals 14 residues. CDR3 DNA sequence: TGCGGCAGCAGCTGGAGACAGGGGAGCACTGAAGCTTTCTTT. Its protein product is CGSSWRQGSTEAFF.

About this clonotype itself: The junction differs from germline at one of its ends, possibly a read error. CDR3 nucleotides: TGTGCCAGCAGTCACACAGGGTTCTATGGCGACACCTTC. As protein: CASSHTGFYGDTF. The gene calls are TRBV6-2 or TRBV6-3 and TRBJ1-2; D may be TRBD1 (6 bases). Germline-derived CDR1 and CDR2 are MNHEY and SVGEGT. The CDR3 sequence is 13 residues long.

This clonotype showed up just a few times. The V gene is TRBV19, the J gene TRBJ2-1, with a tentative D call TRBD2 (5 bases). CDR3 size: 13 residues. Trimming took off 4 bases at V and 4 bases at J, with 8 bases between the two ends. Per the germline V gene, CDR1 is LNHDA and CDR2 is SQIVND (reference sequence). This CDR3 is CASSRGAYNEQFF. As DNA, the CDR3 is TGTGCCAGTAGTAGGGGAGCATACAATGAGCAGTTCTTC.

This clonotype was counted at least ten times. The chain joins TRBV19 to TRBJ2-1; D gene unclear. V lost 3 bases and J 6 bases, leaving 3 bases between the germline ends. The CDR3 covers 11 residues. Germline CDR1 LNHDA, CDR2 SQIVND (reference sequence). In nucleotides, the CDR3 is TGTGCCAGTAGTATTCTCAATGAGCAGTTCTTC. Encoded protein: CASSILNEQFF.

The table lists this clonotype with many counts. This CDR3 reads CASSQQQPGQGAYEQYF. As DNA, the CDR3 is TGTGCCAGCAGTCAACAACAGCCGGGACAGGGTGCCTACGAGCAGTACTTC. The chain couples TRBV6-1 to TRBJ2-7, with TRBD1 identical over 9 bases. Germline-derived CDR1 and CDR2 are MNHNS and SASEGT. With V trimmed by 5 bases and J by 2 bases, 13 bases remained unmatched. The CDR3 runs 17 residues.

Comment on this clonotype: A much larger clone lies one base from this, so it may be a read error. This sequence joins TRBV7-2 and TRBJ1-1, with 8 bases that match TRBD1. V was pared by 2 bases and J by 9 bases, with 5 bases of the junction left unmatched. The CDR3 contains 13 residues. CDR1 and CDR2 from the germline V gene are SGHTA and FQGNSA. DNA of the CDR3: TGTACCAGCAGCTTATACAGGGGGGAAAAAGCTTTCTTT. Translated, it gives CTSSLYRGEKAFF.

This clonotype was detected only a few times. The chain's CDR3 is CASSDGNTGELFF. The CDR3 DNA sequence: TGTGCCAGCAGTGACGGTAACACCGGGGAGCTGTTTTTT. This sequence joins TRBV2 and TRBJ2-2; D remains unclear. The germline V gene encodes CDR1 SNHLY and CDR2 FYNNEI. Trimming removed 3 bases from V and 2 bases from J, with 4 bases in between. CDR3 length: 13 amino acids.

This clonotype came up many times. This sequence joins TRBV7-9 and TRBJ2-7; no firm D call. V dropped 5 bases and J dropped 2 bases, with 13 bases sitting between them. Germline V gene data show CDR1 as SEHNR and CDR2 as FQNEAQ (reference sequence). The CDR3 is 14 amino acids. CDR3 loop: CASSPGGQAYEQYF. In nucleotides, the CDR3 is TGTGCCAGCAGCCCAGGTGGGCAGGCCTACGAGCAGTACTTC.

This clonotype was recorded at least ten times. The chain joins TRBV20-1 to TRBJ2-1, with 8 bases matching TRBD2. Trimming removed 0 bases from V and 4 bases from J; junction bases left unmatched: 8. Germline V gene sequence: CDR1 DFQATT, CDR2 SNEGSKA (reference sequence). This CDR3 contains 16 residues. The CDR3 region has the DNA TGCAGTGCTAGAGATACTAGCGGAGCCGATTACAATGAGCAGTTCTTC. As protein: CSARDTSGADYNEQFF.

This clonotype was seen repeatedly, ten times or more. The V and J genes are TRBV7-2 and TRBJ2-7; D ambiguous. The germline V gene encodes CDR1 SGHTA and CDR2 FQGNSA. CDR3 length equals 11 residues. V lost 5 bases and J lost 3, with 5 bases in between. The CDR3 DNA reads TGTGCCAGCAGCCTCGACTACGAGCAGTACTTC. Amino acids: CASSLDYEQYF.

Comments on this clonotype: One end of the junction does not line up with germline, which may come from a read error. This chain joins TRBV11-3 and TRBJ2-1, with a possible D match to TRBD2 (6 bases). From germline, CDR1 is SGHNT and CDR2 YENEEA. CDR3 length: 14 amino acids. The CDR3 sequence: CASSFRSGDNGQFF. The CDR3 coding sequence is TGTGCCAGCAGCTTTCGATCGGGAGACAATGGGCAGTTCTTC.

A word on this clonotype: The junction differs from germline at one of its ends, possibly a read error. This chain joins TRBV3-1 and TRBJ1-1, with D tentatively TRBD1 (5 bases). CDR1 and CDR2 from the germline V gene are LGHDT and YNNKEL (reference sequence). The CDR3 length is 13 residues. CDR3 amino acids: CASSKREGPEAFF. CDR3 bases: TGCGCCAGCAGCAAACGCGAGGGGCCTGAAGCTTTCTTT.

Only a few counts were recorded for this clonotype. J is TRBJ2-7 and V is TRBV4-3, with TRBD2 identical over 7 bases. J lost 5 bases, V lost 1 base, and 11 bases had no gene match. Germline-derived CDR1 and CDR2 are LGHNA and YSLEER. CDR3 length: 16 amino acids. CDR3 residues: CASSQGREAGSNEQYF. The CDR3 nucleotides read TGCGCCAGCAGCCAAGGGCGGGAAGCGGGAAGCAACGAGCAGTACTTC.

This clonotype has a count of ten or more. V is TRBV2 and J is TRBJ2-7; no clear D. Germline lookup yields CDR1 SNHLY and CDR2 FYNNEI. V was shortened by 3 bases and J by 2 bases, with 11 bases between the two germline ends. There are 14 residues in the CDR3. CDR3 sequence reads: CASSDGLLTYEQYF. Here the CDR3 DNA reads TGTGCCAGCAGTGATGGGCTCCTAACCTACGAGCAGTACTTC.

This clonotype has a handful of counts. One end of the junction does not line up with germline, which may come from a read error. J is TRBJ1-6 and V is TRBV18; D ambiguous. Per the germline V gene, CDR1 is KGHSH and CDR2 is LQKENI. The CDR3 is made up of 18 amino acids. The CDR3 region is CASSPFPNRSSYNSPPHF. DNA for the CDR3: TGTGCCAGCTCACCCTTCCCCAACCGGAGCTCCTATAATTCACCCCCCCACTTT.